The 30 T cell receptor beta chains listed next were all sequenced from one sample in a study of T cells in localized non-small cell lung cancer. The repertoire was sequenced with immunoSEQ multiplex PCR; TCRdb's copy has only in-frame clones and lacks some. The data show roughly 72,000 clones, roughly nine tenths seen once. The sequences come from peripheral blood, collected before any cancer treatment. Every receptor here comes from a male donor older than 55 with stage III squamous cell lung carcinoma.

The rearrangement uses TRBV5-6 and TRBJ2-2, with D possibly matching TRBD1 (6 bases). The CDR3 has 16 residues. In germline, CDR1 is SGHDT, CDR2 YYEEEE. V lost 2 bases, J lost 5 bases, and 16 bases lay in between. CDR3 nucleotide sequence: TGTGCCAGCAGCTTCTTGAACAGGGCCAATACCGGGGAGCTGTTTTTT. Protein product: CASSFLNRANTGELFF.

This rearrangement joins TRBV6-6 to TRBJ2-7; D is ambiguous. V lost 0 bases, J lost 6 bases, and 6 bases lay in between. The CDR3 sequence is 12 residues long. Germline V gene lookup returns CDR1 MNHNY and CDR2 SVGAGI (reference sequence). CDR3 DNA sequence: TGTGCCAGCAGTTACTCGATGACCGAGCAGTACGTC. Translating gives CASSYSMTEQYV.

This clone has just one count. V is TRBV11-2 and J is TRBJ2-5; TRBD2 matches at 9 bases. Germline CDR1 reads SGHAT; CDR2 reads FQNNGV. The CDR3 runs 18 residues. After removal of 7 bases from V and 4 bases from J, the junction contained 19 bases not matched to a gene. The CDR3 protein is CASTPLGRGGRAGETQYF. The CDR3 DNA is TGTGCCAGCACCCCCCTTGGGCGGGGGGGCCGGGCTGGAGAGACCCAGTACTTC.

V and J are TRBV6-1 and TRBJ1-6; no definite D call. V was cut by 1 base and J by 5 bases, with 3 bases left in between. CDR1 is MNHNS, CDR2 SASEGT, per germline. The CDR3 contains 13 residues. The DNA for the CDR3 is TGTGCCAGCAGTGAAGGTCATAATTCACCCCTCCACTTT. Protein sequence: CASSEGHNSPLHF.

The rearrangement links TRBV7-2 to TRBJ2-7; D gene uncertain. CDR3 length: 11 amino acids. V shed 1 base and J shed 6 bases, with 4 bases lying between them. CDR1 and CDR2 from the germline V gene are SGHTA and FQGNSA. Here the CDR3 DNA reads TGTGCCAGCAGCTTAGGAGTCGAGCAGTACTTC. The encoded protein is CASSLGVEQYF.

The chain uses TRBV6-6 and TRBJ2-7; D uncertain. The V gene lost 6 bases and the J gene lost 1 base, with 7 bases spanning the gap. Germline values: CDR1 MNHNY, CDR2 SVGAGI (reference sequence). The CDR3 extends over 12 amino acids. The CDR3 DNA is TGTGCCAGCAGCTACAGTTCCTACGAGCAGTACTTC. Amino acid sequence: CASSYSSYEQYF.

The gene calls are TRBV7-9 and TRBJ1-4; D not certain. CDR3 length equals 15 residues. Between the trimmed V and J ends, which lost 2 bases and 5 bases, there was a span of 12 bases. From germline, CDR1 is SEHNR and CDR2 FQNEAQ (reference sequence). CDR3 nucleotides: TGTGCCAGCAGCTTATTGGGCGTCAGCAATGAAAAACTGTTTTTT. As protein: CASSLLGVSNEKLFF.

The chain links TRBV7-2 to TRBJ2-5; D unclear. The CDR3 consists of 14 residues. CDR1 is SGHTA and CDR2 is FQGNSA in the germline V gene. Trimming stripped 4 bases from V and 4 bases from J, with 13 bases between. The CDR3 DNA follows: TGTGCCAGCAGCTCACAAGACCGTACAGAGACCCAGTACTTC. Amino acid sequence: CASSSQDRTETQYF. Combining the CDR3 with reference TRBV7-2 and TRBJ2-5 gives the whole variable domain GAGVSQSPSNKVTEKGKDVELRCDPISGHTALYWYRQSLGQGLEFLIYFQGNSAPDKSGLPSDRFSAERTGGSVSTLTIQRTQQEDSAVYLCASSSQDRTETQYFGPGTRLLVL.

This chain links TRBV6-4 with TRBJ1-1; the D is unclear. CDR1 MRHNA and CDR2 SNTAGT come from the germline V gene. This CDR3 is built from 15 residues. The V end lost 3 bases, the J end lost 5 bases, and 16 bases lay between the germline ends. CDR3: CASSDSHGSWTEAFF. The DNA of the CDR3 is TGTGCCAGCAGTGATTCTCATGGGTCATGGACTGAAGCTTTCTTT.

The rearrangement joins TRBV19 to TRBJ1-6; D is unresolved. Trimming took 7 bases from V and 7 from J, leaving 14 bases between them. The CDR3 contains 14 residues. Germline CDR1 LNHDA, CDR2 SQIVND (reference sequence). In nucleotides, the CDR3 is TGTGCCAGTACCGTTAGAGGTACAAATTCACCCCTCCACTTT. Translation: CASTVRGTNSPLHF.

This clone was seen at least ten times. Other DNA sequences of this sample code for an identical CDR3. The genes are TRBV7-2 and TRBJ1-5; maybe TRBD1 (6 bases). Germline CDR1 reads SGHTA; CDR2 reads FQGNSA. The CDR3 is made up of 15 amino acids. Between the trimmed V and J ends, which lost 5 bases and 0 bases, there was a span of 11 bases. CDR3 amino acids: CASSLQGLSNQPQHF. The DNA of the CDR3 is TGTGCCAGCAGCCTACAGGGTCTTAGCAATCAGCCCCAGCATTTT.

This clone is a singleton in its sample. This chain uses TRBV9 with TRBJ1-3; D ambiguous. Trimming removed 3 bases at V and 1 base at J, with 8 bases between. CDR3 length equals 14 residues. Germline V gives CDR1 SGDLS, CDR2 YYNGEE. The CDR3 reads CASSASRSGNTIYF. The CDR3 nucleotides read TGTGCCAGCAGCGCCTCACGGTCTGGAAACACCATATATTTT.

This rearrangement joins TRBV6-4 to TRBJ1-1, with D perhaps TRBD1 (6 bases). The CDR3 contains 14 residues. With 6 bases removed from V and 2 bases from J, the gap between germline ends came to 13 bases. Germline V lookup: CDR1 MRHNA, CDR2 SNTAGT. CDR3: CASRPGQFNTEAFF. CDR3 DNA sequence: TGTGCCAGCAGGCCCGGACAGTTCAACACTGAAGCTTTCTTT.

V is TRBV4-3 and J is TRBJ1-4, with a tentative D call TRBD1 (5 bases). The germline gives CDR1 LGHNA, CDR2 YSLEER. Trimming cost V 2 bases and J 3 bases, with 10 bases left between them. This CDR3 spans 15 amino acids. This CDR3 reads CASSQQTASNEKLFF. For the CDR3, the DNA is TGCGCCAGCAGCCAACAGACAGCCTCTAATGAAAAACTGTTTTTT.

This clone appeared once. The V and J genes are TRBV7-2 and TRBJ2-1, with 9 bases that match TRBD2. The germline CDR1 and CDR2 sequences are SGHTA and FQGNSA. The CDR3 is 16 residues long. V lost 1 base to trimming and J lost 1 base; unmatched junction nucleotides: 2. CDR3 region: CASSLVSGGSYNEQFF. The CDR3 DNA is TGTGCCAGCAGCTTAGTTAGCGGGGGATCCTACAATGAGCAGTTCTTC.

The J gene is TRBJ1-6, the V gene TRBV6-1; 8 positions agree with TRBD1. V dropped 6 bases and J dropped 9; count of bases not matched to a gene: 7. CDR1 and CDR2 from the germline V gene are MNHNS and SASEGT. The CDR3 runs to 14 residues. The CDR3: CASRPTGVGSPLHF. As DNA, the CDR3 is TGTGCCAGCAGGCCGACAGGGGTAGGTTCACCCCTCCACTTT.

J is TRBJ1-2 and V is TRBV7-8; TRBD1 matches 7 bases. The CDR3 runs 15 residues. Germline CDR1 and CDR2: SGHVS and FQNEAQ. After removal of 5 bases from V and 4 bases from J, the junction contained 10 bases not matched to a gene. The CDR3 here is CASSLLPGDSYGYTF. In DNA, the CDR3 is TGTGCCAGCAGCCTACTACCTGGGGACAGCTATGGCTACACCTTC.

The rearrangement joins TRBV6-5 to TRBJ2-2; D is uncertain. From germline, CDR1 is MNHEY and CDR2 SVGAGI. V was pared by 4 bases and J by 3 bases, with 6 bases between. This CDR3 has 13 residues. The CDR3 nucleotides are TGTGCCAGCAGTTTCCGATACACCGGGGAGCTGTTTTTT. As protein: CASSFRYTGELFF.

The rearrangement uses TRBV7-2 and TRBJ2-7, with 7 bases identical to TRBD1. Germline trimming cut 6 bases from V and 5 bases from J; bases unmatched to any gene: 16. This CDR3 has 16 amino acids. Per the germline V gene, CDR1 is SGHTA and CDR2 is FQGNSA. The CDR3 DNA reads TGTGCCAGCAGAGAAGGGGGCAGCGCTCGGATGGACGAGCAGTACTTC. It is translated as CASREGGSARMDEQYF.

The CDR3 DNA reads as TGCAGTGCCACTCACGGGGACGAGCAGTACGTC. The encoded protein is CSATHGDEQYV. The rearrangement uses TRBV20-1 and TRBJ2-7; D is perhaps TRBD2 (5 bases). Deletions cut 6 bases from V and 5 bases from J, with 11 bases between. CDR3 size: 11 residues. CDR1 and CDR2 (germline): DFQATT, SNEGSKA (reference sequence).

This rearrangement joins TRBV9 to TRBJ1-3; D is undetermined. The CDR3 consists of 18 residues. Germline V gene sequence: CDR1 SGDLS, CDR2 YYNGEE. With 0 bases removed from V and 0 bases from J, the gap between germline ends came to 16 bases. CDR3 in DNA: TGTGCCAGCAGCGTAGATCCCCGGATTTCCTACTCTGGAAACACCATATATTTT. The encoded protein is CASSVDPRISYSGNTIYF.

This chain joins TRBV7-9 and TRBJ2-4, with D tentatively TRBD1 (6 bases). The V end was cut by 5 bases, the J end by 7 bases, with 18 bases between. CDR3 size: 15 residues. The germline V gene encodes CDR1 SEHNR and CDR2 FQNEAQ (reference sequence). The CDR3 DNA reads TGTGCCAGCAGCCCGGACGGATTAGGGGGTAACATTCAGTACTTC. Its translation is CASSPDGLGGNIQYF.

The chain carries TRBV6-5 and TRBJ1-1, with D maybe TRBD1 (5 bases). The germline V and J ends were trimmed by 0 bases and 0 bases, with 8 bases remaining between them. There are 15 residues in the CDR3. Germline V gene sequence: CDR1 MNHEY, CDR2 SVGAGI. CDR3 nucleotides: TGTGCCAGCAGTTACTCGTTGGGGGTGAACACTGAAGCTTTCTTT. It specifies CASSYSLGVNTEAFF.

This clone was seen only once. The chain has TRBV5-1 and TRBJ2-3; D unclear. Germline CDR1 reads SGHRS; CDR2 reads YFSETQ. This CDR3 has 13 amino acids. Trimming removed 4 bases from V and 0 bases from J, with 6 bases in between. The CDR3 loop is CASSVSSTDTQYF. The CDR3, as DNA: TGCGCCAGCAGCGTGTCTAGCACAGATACGCAGTATTTT.

The genes are TRBV19 and TRBJ2-1; no reliable D call. Germline CDR1 reads LNHDA; CDR2 reads SQIVND (reference sequence). With 4 bases removed from V and 12 bases from J, the gap between germline ends came to 16 bases. CDR3 size: 13 residues. The CDR3 nucleotides read TGTGCCAGTAGTAACTCGTTGGGTGGAAGGCAGTTCTTC. Translated, it gives CASSNSLGGRQFF. Looking up the rest from reference TRBV19 and TRBJ2-1 gives the full variable domain: DGGITQSPKYLFRKEGQNVTLSCEQNLNHDAMYWYRQDPGQGLRLIYYSQIVNDFQKGDIAEGYSVSREKKESFPLTVTSAQKNPTAFYLCASSNSLGGRQFFGPGTRLTVL.

This sequence joins TRBV12-5 and TRBJ1-5; D uncertain. The CDR3 spans 16 residues. V lost 0 bases and J 4 bases, leaving 13 bases between the germline ends. Germline loops: CDR1 LGHNT, CDR2 FRNRAP. The CDR3 DNA is TGTGCTAGTGGTTTGGTGTCCAGGTATGGGAATCAGCCCCAGCATTTT. This sequence encodes CASGLVSRYGNQPQHF.

The chain couples TRBV10-3 to TRBJ1-6, with 8 bases matching TRBD1. After removal of 0 bases from V and 7 bases from J, the junction contained 2 bases not matched to a gene. The CDR3 has 15 residues. Germline lookup yields CDR1 ENHRY and CDR2 SYGVKD. CDR3 bases: TGTGCCATCAGTGAGTCCCGACAGGGGAATTCACCCCTCCACTTT. Amino acids: CAISESRQGNSPLHF.

The chain recombines TRBV6-1 with TRBJ2-7; D may correspond to TRBD1 or TRBD2 (5 bases each). This CDR3 comprises 13 residues. Germline values: CDR1 MNHNS, CDR2 SASEGT. V was clipped by 10 bases and J by 7 bases, with 20 bases between them. The CDR3, as DNA: TGTGCCATTGGGGGACGCCCCTCGGGTGAGCAGTACTTC. Its translation: CAIGGRPSGEQYF.

The chain couples TRBV11-2 to TRBJ2-1, with a tentative D call TRBD2 (6 bases). V dropped 1 base and J dropped 6 bases, with 13 bases sitting between them. This CDR3 comprises 15 residues. Germline CDR1 and CDR2: SGHAT and FQNNGV. DNA for the CDR3: TGTGCCAGCAGCTTAGGGTTAGCGGTCGGCAATGAGCAGTTCTTC. The encoded protein is CASSLGLAVGNEQFF.

The V call is TRBV7-2, the J call TRBJ1-2, with TRBD1 matching 7 bases. The germline CDR1 and CDR2 sequences are SGHTA and FQGNSA. The CDR3 sequence is 15 residues long. The V gene end was trimmed by 2 bases and the J gene end by 7 bases; junction bases not matched to a gene: 10. The DNA of the CDR3 is TGTGCCAGCAGCTTAAAAACAGGGGCCGGTTCTGGCTACACCTTC. Protein sequence: CASSLKTGAGSGYTF.